This TCR beta chain comes out of a study of T cells after posttransplantation cyclophosphamide (dated by TCRdb to between 2015 and 2016). For the wider study: The study tracked T cell repertoire reconstitution by TRB sequencing after myeloablative bone marrow transplantation using posttransplantation cyclophosphamide as GVHD prophylaxis. Samples from around 40 PTCy-treated patients and about 17 related bone marrow donors of those patients were subjected to antigen receptor sequencing. TRB sequencing was performed on blood from all 35 or so PTCy patients with 1-year posttransplant specimens. In 3 patients, up to 3 additional blood samples taken between 2 and 5.2 years after transplant also underwent TRB sequencing, as did pretransplant blood from 4 patients. Because TRA and TRB clonality were tightly correlated in nine or ten samples, subsequent TCR analyses were focused on TRB only. Public TRB sequences were checked against a database of over 3,000 sequences associated with responses to pathogens, tumor antigens, self-antigens and alloantigens.

The germline V and J ends show losses of 5 bases and 1 base respectively, and no gene match explains 21 bases of the junction. The CDR3 runs 22 amino acids, cysteine and phenylalanine included. Only the CDR3 region is kept as DNA, spanning 66 bases read in frame from base 1. From the germline V gene (reference sequence), CDR1 is MNHEY and CDR2 is SMNVEV. Genomic DNA was used for TRB sequencing, which was performed with the immunoSEQ assay at survey resolution or with the hsTCRB kit. The authors processed their data as follows. The immunoSEQ software was used for initial read processing, and the LymphoSeq R package was used for repertoire analyses. Clonality was computed as 1 minus normalized Shannon entropy, and a Gini coefficient was also calculated for each TRB dataset. Phenotypes of unsorted samples were inferred by mapping TRB sequences from sorted subsets of the recipient or donor onto unsorted samples of the same recipient. The table was pulled from immuneACCESS by TCRdb, which kept in-frame rearrangements only. Such tables lose some clones; where checked, under half of the loss comes from unresolved V genes, and the rest has no known cause. V and J calls and clone size are copied from that table; D and trimming were computed from the DNA. Here the sample has roughly 49,000 clones; 86% occur a single time. The top ten constitute about 2.7% of the sample.

Study-level results and caveats: Across about 40 patients, TRB clonality was highly associated with recipient CMV seropositivity and CMV reactivation, and PTCy diversity was similar to diversity in CNI/methotrexate controls. At 1-2 months, donor-recipient similarity was low but rose over the first year, and the later blood repertoires were often dominated by donor CD8+ memory clones. The TRB repertoires of T cells infiltrating skin or the GI tract showed only limited overlap with the TRB repertoires found in blood.

PTCy-treated patients came from a prospective multi-institutional clinical trial. Mononuclear cells from peripheral blood and bone marrow were separated by Ficoll-Hypaque density centrifugation and then cryopreserved. A word on this clone: Its antigen remains unidentified. No base quality values were provided; no much bigger clone lies one nucleotide off.

This TCR came from a man aged 25 to 45 with a blood cancer, CMV-positive, and with a related stem cell donor. The sample was PBMCs. Recombination linked TRBV27 to TRBJ2-1; TRBD2 agrees with 12 junctional bases. The CDR3 amino acid sequence is: CASSTLEGASSGRVRSYNEQFF. The nucleotides are TGTGCCAGCAGTACCTTGGAGGGGGCCTCTAGCGGGAGGGTCCGGTCCTACAATGAGCAGTTCTTC.